This TCR beta chain is from a study of control samples from healthy donors and cancer patients. Clones were read by immunoSEQ multiplex PCR, and TCRdb kept only the in-frame ones, dropping some. The sample has about 97,000 clones, about 91% seen once; the top ten hold roughly 2.5%. Germline CDR1 and CDR2: MRHNA and SNTAGT. CDR3 size: 13 residues. On this clone itself: The junction departs from the called germline gene at one end, perhaps through a read error.

This TCR was sampled from a young woman in good health. Sequences were obtained from blood. This chain connects TRBV6-4 to TRBJ2-5; tentatively, D is TRBD1 (5 bases). This CDR3 reads CASSQGFGEAQYF. The CDR3 coding sequence is TGTGCCAGCAGTCAGGGTTTCGGAGAGGCCCAGTACTTC.